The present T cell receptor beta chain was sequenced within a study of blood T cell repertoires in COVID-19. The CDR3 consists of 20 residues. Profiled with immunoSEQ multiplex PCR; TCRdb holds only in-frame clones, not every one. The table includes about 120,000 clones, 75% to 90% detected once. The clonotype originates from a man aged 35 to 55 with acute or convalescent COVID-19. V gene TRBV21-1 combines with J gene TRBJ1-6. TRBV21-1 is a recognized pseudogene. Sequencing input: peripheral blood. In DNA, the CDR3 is TGTGCCAGCAGCTACGAGTTTTATCTGGAGATGAGCTCCTATAATTCACCCCTCCACTTT. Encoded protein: CASSYEFYLEMSSYNSPLHF.